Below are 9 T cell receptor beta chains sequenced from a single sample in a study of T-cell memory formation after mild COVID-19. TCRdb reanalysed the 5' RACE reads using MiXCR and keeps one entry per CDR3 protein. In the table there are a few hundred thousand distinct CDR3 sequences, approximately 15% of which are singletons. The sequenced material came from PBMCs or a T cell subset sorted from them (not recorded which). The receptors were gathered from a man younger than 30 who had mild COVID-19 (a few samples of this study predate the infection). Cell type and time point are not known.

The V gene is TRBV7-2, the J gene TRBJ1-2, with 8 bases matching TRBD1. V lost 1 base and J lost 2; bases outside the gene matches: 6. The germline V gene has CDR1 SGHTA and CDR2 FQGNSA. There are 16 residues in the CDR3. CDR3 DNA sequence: TGTGCCAGCAGCTTAGGTTACGGGACAGGCAACTATGGCTACACCTTC. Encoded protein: CASSLGYGTGNYGYTF.

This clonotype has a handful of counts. CDR3 residues: CASTKGGHMRTGELFF. The CDR3 DNA reads TGTGCCAGCACCAAAGGGGGACACATGAGGACCGGGGAGCTGTTTTTT. This chain connects TRBV6-2 or TRBV6-3 to TRBJ2-2, with a tentative D call TRBD1 (6 bases). CDR1 is MNHEY and CDR2 is SVGEGT in the germline V gene. Between the trimmed V and J ends, which lost 7 bases and 5 bases, there was a span of 20 bases. This CDR3 comprises 16 residues.

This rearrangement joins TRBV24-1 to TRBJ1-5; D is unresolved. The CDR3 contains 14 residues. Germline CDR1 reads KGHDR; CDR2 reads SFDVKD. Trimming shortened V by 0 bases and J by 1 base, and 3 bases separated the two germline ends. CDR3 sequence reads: CATSDLKSNQPQHF. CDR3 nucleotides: TGTGCCACCAGTGATTTGAAAAGCAATCAGCCCCAGCATTTT.

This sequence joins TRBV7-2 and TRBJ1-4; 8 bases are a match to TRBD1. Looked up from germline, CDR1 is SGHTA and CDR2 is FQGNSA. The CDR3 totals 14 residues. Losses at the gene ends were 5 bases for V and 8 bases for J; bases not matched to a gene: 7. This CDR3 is CASSPRQGKEKLFF. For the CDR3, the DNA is TGTGCCAGCAGCCCTCGACAGGGGAAAGAAAAACTGTTTTTT.

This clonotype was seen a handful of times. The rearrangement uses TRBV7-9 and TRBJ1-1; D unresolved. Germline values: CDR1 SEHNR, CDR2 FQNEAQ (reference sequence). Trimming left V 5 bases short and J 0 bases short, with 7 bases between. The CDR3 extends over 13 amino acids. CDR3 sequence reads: CASSQKLNTEAFF. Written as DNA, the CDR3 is TGTGCCAGCAGCCAAAAATTGAACACTGAAGCTTTCTTT.

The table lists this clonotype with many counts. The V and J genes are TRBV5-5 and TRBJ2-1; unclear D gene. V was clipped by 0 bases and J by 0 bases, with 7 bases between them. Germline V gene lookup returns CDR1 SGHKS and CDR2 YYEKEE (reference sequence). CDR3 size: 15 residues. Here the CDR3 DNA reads TGTGCCAGCAGCTTGGGGGCGAGCTCCTACAATGAGCAGTTCTTC. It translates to CASSLGASSYNEQFF.

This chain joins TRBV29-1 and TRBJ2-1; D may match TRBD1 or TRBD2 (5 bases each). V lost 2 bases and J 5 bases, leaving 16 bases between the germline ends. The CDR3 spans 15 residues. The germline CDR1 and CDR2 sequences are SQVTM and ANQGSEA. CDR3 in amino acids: CSVELFGTVDNEQFF. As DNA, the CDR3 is TGCAGCGTTGAACTCTTTGGGACGGTGGACAATGAGCAGTTCTTC.

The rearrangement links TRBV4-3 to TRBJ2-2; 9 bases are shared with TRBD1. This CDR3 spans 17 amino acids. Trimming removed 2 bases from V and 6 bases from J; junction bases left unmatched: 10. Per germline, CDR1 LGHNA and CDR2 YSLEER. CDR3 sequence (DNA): TGCGCCAGCAGCCAACCTTTTGGGACAGGGAAACCCGGGGAGCTGTTTTTT. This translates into CASSQPFGTGKPGELFF.

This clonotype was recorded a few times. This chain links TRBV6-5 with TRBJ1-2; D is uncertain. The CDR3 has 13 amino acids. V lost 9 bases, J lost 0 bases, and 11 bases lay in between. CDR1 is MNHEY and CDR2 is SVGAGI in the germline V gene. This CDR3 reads CASSRDANYGYTF. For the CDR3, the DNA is TGTGCCAGTAGTAGGGATGCTAACTATGGCTACACCTTC.